This T cell receptor beta chain was identified in a study of cytomegalovirus exposure and HLA in healthy donors. General study results and limits: With later analysis, a missense DCLRE1C variant became linked to TCR beta V- and J-gene trimming.

A multiplex PCR was run with 60 Vbeta primers and 13 Jbeta primers. Source study methods: In a later analysis, of around 85 million unique beta chains, roughly 10 million appeared in at least two donors. This table comes from immunoSEQ multiplex PCR, and its TCRdb copy is limited to in-frame clones, with some not included. V, J and clone size were drawn from that table, and D and trimming were deduced from the DNA. The sample holds more than 85,000 clones, roughly two thirds seen once. This clone was counted a single time. Its specificity is unknown. The receptor was derived from a man in his forties in good health and CMV-seronegative. Sequenced sample: PBMCs.

The CDR3 region is CASRIAGTRNTEAFF. In DNA, the CDR3 is TGTGCCAGCAGAATCGCCGGGACACGTAACACTGAAGCTTTCTTT. The J gene is TRBJ1-1, the V gene TRBV11-1, with a tentative D call TRBD1 (6 bases). Germline CDR1 is SGHAT and CDR2 is FQDESV (reference sequence). V lost 6 bases, J lost 2 bases, and 16 bases lay in between. CDR3 length: 15 residues.